The TCR beta chain described here comes from a study of T cell changes during pregnancy in multiple sclerosis. Produced via immunoSEQ multiplex PCR; TCRdb's table is partial and in-frame only. The table lists 40,000 or so clones, about 90% of them singletons. Germline V gene sequence: CDR1 MNHNY, CDR2 SVGAGI (reference sequence). V dropped 2 bases and J dropped 5; count of bases not matched to a gene: 6. The CDR3 is 16 residues long. The receptor's source is a female donor with multiple sclerosis, enrolled in a pregnancy study. Source: CD4+ T cells from peripheral blood mononuclear cells, taken before pregnancy. The chain has TRBV6-6 and TRBJ2-2; the match to TRBD2 covers 9 bases. The CDR3: CASSYSGGRRTGELFF. The CDR3 DNA sequence: TGTGCCAGCAGTTACAGCGGGGGGAGGAGGACCGGGGAGCTGTTTTTT.